The clone carrying this T cell receptor (beta chain) was seen at least ten times. Its specificity is unknown. Thyroid ultrasound and orbital computed tomography, with clinical symptoms and serum thyroxine and TRAb, informed diagnoses. The CDR3 covers 15 residues. Germline-derived CDR1 and CDR2 are SEHNR and FQNEAQ (reference sequence). Trimming removed 5 bases at V and 1 base at J, with 13 bases between. Amplified TCR beta CDR3 regions came from RNA transcripts. The HTBI set primed first-round TCR CDR3 RT-PCR. TCRdb re-called the multiplex PCR reads with MiXCR, one entry per CDR3 protein. This table holds under 650,000 distinct CDR3 sequences, around 16% found once. This record comes from a study of T cells in Graves' hyperthyroidism and ophthalmopathy. Study-level results: Ophthalmopathy was model-predicted a median about 6.9 months pre-onset.

Sequenced input: blood. The sequence was collected from a woman aged 25 to 39 with Graves' hyperthyroidism. The chain couples TRBV7-9 to TRBJ2-3; D is ambiguous. CDR3 region: CASSPLSAGTDTQYF. The CDR3 nucleotides read TGTGCCAGCAGCCCCCTCAGTGCGGGCACAGATACGCAGTATTTT.